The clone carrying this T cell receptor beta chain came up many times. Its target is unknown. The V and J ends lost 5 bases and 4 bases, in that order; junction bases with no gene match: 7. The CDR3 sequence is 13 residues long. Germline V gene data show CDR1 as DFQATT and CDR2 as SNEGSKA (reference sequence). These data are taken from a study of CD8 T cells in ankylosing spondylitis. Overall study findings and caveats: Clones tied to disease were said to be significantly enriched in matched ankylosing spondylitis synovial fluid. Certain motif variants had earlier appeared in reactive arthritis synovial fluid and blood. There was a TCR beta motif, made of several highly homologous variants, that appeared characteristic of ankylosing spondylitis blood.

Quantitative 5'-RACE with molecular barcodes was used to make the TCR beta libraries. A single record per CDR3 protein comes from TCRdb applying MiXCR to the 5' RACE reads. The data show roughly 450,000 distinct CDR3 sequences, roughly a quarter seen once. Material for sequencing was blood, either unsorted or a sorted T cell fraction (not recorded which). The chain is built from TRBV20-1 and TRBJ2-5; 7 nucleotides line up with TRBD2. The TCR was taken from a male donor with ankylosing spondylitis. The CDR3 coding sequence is TGCAGTGCTGGCCAGCGGGGAGGAGAGACCCAGTACTTC. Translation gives CSAGQRGGETQYF.